Included here is one T cell receptor (beta chain) sequence, with context. The specificity of this receptor is unknown. Qualities for individual bases were not recorded, and no much larger clone is one base off. The V and J ends are trimmed by 1 base and 0 bases, leaving 7 bases between them. As encoded in the germline V gene, CDR1 is SGHTA while CDR2 is FQGNSA. Including cysteine and phenylalanine, the CDR3 has 15 amino acids. Only the CDR3 part of the read is kept: 45 bases, read in frame from the first base. In total, roughly 670 healthy bone marrow donors made up the cohort. At the time of sampling, every cohort member was nominally healthy, though immune exposures that went unrecorded were likely present. The donor was CMV seropositive and belonged to the group of over 250 seropositive cohort members. A peripheral blood sample was provided by each donor, and peripheral blood mononuclear cells were used for TCR beta sequencing. Genomic DNA was extracted from the blood cell samples with the Qiagen DNeasy Blood Extraction Kit.

The entry originates in a study of cytomegalovirus exposure and HLA in healthy donors (dated by TCRdb to about 2017). Background for the entire study: In an earlier analysis of 587 of the donors, approximately 300 Gb of sequence data and some 120 million unique TCR beta sequences from roughly 190 million T cells were reported. Donor age, sex, ethnicity and CMV serostatus were collected together with the repertoire data. To predict cytomegalovirus infection status, the study combined high-throughput TCR immunosequencing, statistical association of individual TCRs with disease status, and machine learning. A few DR-DQ haplotypes were handled as single units for association and clustering because linkage in the cohort was strong. The study aimed to test whether signatures of past pathogen exposure could be identified by cataloging public T cell receptors. Class I and class II HLA loci were covered by the typing at four-digit resolution. The genetic ancestry cluster associated with self-reported Caucasian donors included 80% to 90% of the roughly 380 genotyped donors. Roughly 300 gigabases of sequencing data and 78 million or so unique TCR sequences were included in an early release covering over 600 HLA-typed donors. The number of donors typed differed by locus, with 629-630 for A, B, C, DRB1 and DQB1, around 520 for DQA1, about 610 for DPA1, and approximately 470 for DPB1. Genome-wide SNP genotypes for about 55% of the 666 donors were used in a later genetic analysis, which treated that subset as a discovery cohort. Among about 400 genotyped donors of the cohort, an average of approximately 200,000 unique TCR beta nucleotide sequences was sequenced per donor, of which about 19% were non-productive. Using immunosequencing, the study profiled T cell repertoires from about 620 subjects and related those repertoires to cytomegalovirus serostatus. Every repertoire in the discovery cohort had been generated on one and the same sequencing platform. In an earlier analysis of roughly 540 of the donors, high-throughput TCR beta sequencing was used to judge whether each TCR beta V gene segment behaved as functional or pseudogenic. Rather than drawing on any new phenotypic data, the later analysis identified candidate immune exposures from TCR beta sequences and the way those sequences occurred across donors. In a later analysis, previously published TCR beta repertoires from 666 donors were re-analyzed and high-resolution HLA genotyping was added so that TCR occurrence patterns could be studied. In addition to the first cohort of 650 to 750 subjects, a separate validation cohort of 120 different subjects was used. Broad study findings and their caveats: A cluster of highly shared sequence variants was judged likely to be a technical artifact of the sequencing pipeline. Because the 87-base-pair reads could not distinguish some IMGT-functional V segments, including TRBV6-2 and TRBV6-3, those segments were excluded. A later analysis associated about 17,000 TCR beta sequences with specific HLA alleles at a false discovery rate of 0.05. The presence/absence analyses assumed that sequencing depth was roughly uniform across donors, and that assumption may not be true. In an earlier analysis of about 540 of the donors, most TCR beta V segments were observed in productive rearrangements about 90% or about 30% of the time, broadly matching IMGT annotations. Compared with equally common non-associated chains, HLA-associated TCR beta chains in a later analysis were more clonally expanded and had lower generation probabilities. When HLA alleles, especially DR and DQ, strongly co-occurred, attributing TCR associations to individual alleles was difficult. Most TCR sequences were observed very rarely across donors, whereas some public TCRs were present in many individuals. In a later analysis, most CMV-associated TCR beta chains were found to appear HLA-restricted, with HLA associations seemingly driven largely by CMV exposure. Only TCR beta chains were sequenced in this cohort, and the absence of alpha or paired-chain data limited detectable features. Because HLA typing was unavailable for some donors at each locus, only the typed subset was used in association tests. A further reported finding was that TCR beta sequences accurately predicted the HLA-A and HLA-B alleles for most subjects in the first cohort. The classifier was reported to diagnose cytomegalovirus status with high specificity and sensitivity in both the original and validation cohorts. Immune exposure information for the cohort was limited to CMV serostatus. In a later analysis, several top co-occurrence clusters were reported to appear linked to parvovirus B19, influenza, CMV and Epstein-Barr virus. According to a later analysis, TCR association rates differed among HLA loci, with DRB1 alleles showing the most associated TCRs and HLA-C alleles showing the fewest. Seventeen rarely observed V segments, including chromosome 9 orphons, were excluded from the earlier analysis of several hundred of the donors because counts were too low. A later genetic analysis associated a missense DCLRE1C variant with V-gene and J-gene trimming of TCR beta chains, and an independent cohort replicated the association. A later genetic analysis reported fewer N-insertions in productive TCRs among donors in an Asian-associated ancestry cluster than the approximately 670-donor mean. The authors suggested that the approach could potentially be generalized to other disease states and immunological phenotypes. A few of the identified cytomegalovirus-associated TCR beta chains were confirmed in vitro to be specific for cytomegalovirus antigens. Correlated functional status among segregating V segments might reflect linkage disequilibrium, but an unknown experimental factor could not be ruled out. A total of roughly 160 TCR beta chains were listed by the study as associated with cytomegalovirus.

Library construction relied on the immunoSEQ multiplex PCR assay. A mixture of 60 forward primers for TCR Vbeta segments and 13 reverse primers for TCR Jbeta segments was used in the multiplex PCR. Amplification of the CDR3 region of rearranged TCR beta genes was performed with a multiplex PCR assay on genomic DNA. The Illumina HiSeq System was used to sequence the amplified TCR beta libraries as 87-base-pair reads. For the original study's pipeline: A later analysis counted approximately 76 million unique TCR beta chains across the 700 or so repertoires, and approximately 11 million of these chains were shared by at least two donors. Raw reads were error-corrected and collapsed into unique sequences with a nearest-neighbor algorithm that merged closely related sequences to remove PCR and sequencing errors. CDR3 sequences were aligned to IMGT reference sequences to assign V, D and J gene segments. For a sequence to be retained, a match of at least six nucleotides to both a V gene segment and a J gene segment was required. A rearrangement was called productive if the CDR3 had no stop codons and remained in frame with V and J, and every other rearrangement was called non-productive. CDR3 was defined by IMGT convention, running from the second conserved V-encoded cysteine to the conserved J-encoded phenylalanine. The earlier analysis of about 640 of the donors excluded any sequence lacking an unambiguous match to a single V gene segment. In an earlier analysis of around 600 of the donors, V segments were called functional above 56.7% productive rearrangements and were called segregating when the between-donor standard deviation exceeded 5%. To diagnose cytomegalovirus status from the catalog of TCR beta chain sequences, a statistical classification framework was built. A later analysis assigned V and J genes by comparing TCR nucleotide sequences with IMGT/GENE-DB human TR gene sequences. Using the TCRdist pipeline, a later analysis assigned CDR3 sequences along with most-parsimonious VDJ recombination scenarios. In a later analysis, each TCR beta chain was defined by its CDR3 amino acid sequence together with its V-gene family, and reads lacking a unique V-gene family were excluded. A later analysis removed 500 to 600 highly shared, low-generation-probability nucleotide sequences to deal with suspected cross-contamination and a sequencing artifact. For each public chain, a later analysis derived a clonal expansion index from normalized ranks of inferred template counts within each repertoire. In a later analysis, generation probabilities were computed using a VDJ recombination model fitted to out-of-frame rearrangements, and the results were checked against IGoR. In a later analysis, hypergeometric tests were used to score TCR-TCR, TCR-HLA and TCR-CMV co-occurrence, with a repertoire-size bias correction applied to TCR pairs. A later analysis estimated false discovery rates by permuting HLA or CMV assignments 20 times. In a later analysis, co-occurring TCRs were grouped using DBSCAN, and TCRdist sequence similarity was added for clustering within HLA-allele-positive subsets. For co-occurrence clustering, repertoires with fewer than 30,000 or more than 120,000 public chains were excluded, along with a handful of repertoires with anomalous nucleotide sharing. TCRdb stores this immuneACCESS table with in-frame sequences only. Part of the clones is absent; in the studies checked, under half of the shortfall reflects unresolved V genes, and no reason is known for the rest. That table furnishes V, J and clone size, whereas the DNA furnished D and trimming. Recorded for this sample are roughly 130,000 clones; about 70% of them occurred a single time. Approximately 2.1% of the sample comes from the top ten.

This TCR derives from a woman aged 35 to 49 in good health and CMV-seropositive. The sequence joins TRBV7-2 to TRBJ1-3, with a tentative D gene TRBD1 over 6 matching bases. Sequencing was done on a sample of PBMCs. The CDR3 in this case is CASSLDRASGNTIYF. In nucleotide form, the sequence is TGTGCCAGCAGCTTAGACAGGGCCTCTGGAAACACCATATATTTT.